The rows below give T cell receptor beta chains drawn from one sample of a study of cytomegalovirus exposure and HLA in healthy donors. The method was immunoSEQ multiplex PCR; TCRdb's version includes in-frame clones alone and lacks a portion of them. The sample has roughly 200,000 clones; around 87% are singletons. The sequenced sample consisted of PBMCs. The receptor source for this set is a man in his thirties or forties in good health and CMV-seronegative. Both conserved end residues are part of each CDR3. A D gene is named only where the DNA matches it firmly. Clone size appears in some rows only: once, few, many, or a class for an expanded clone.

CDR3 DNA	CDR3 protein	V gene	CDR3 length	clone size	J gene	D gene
TGTGCCAGCAGCTTGGGGGCAGGGGACGTGTTAGGCGATGGCTACACCTTC	CASSLGAGDVLGDGYTF	TRBV5-4	17	.	TRBJ1-2	.
TGTGCCAGCAAGGACAGGACTGCAGTGGAGACCCAGTACTTC	CASKDRTAVETQYF	TRBV27	14	.	TRBJ2-5	TRBD1
TGCGCCAGCAGCTTGATTATGCCAGGGGTCTCGTCAAGCTCCTATAATTCACCCCTCCACTTT	CASSLIMPGVSSSSYNSPLHF	TRBV5-1	21	.	TRBJ1-6	.
TGTGCCAGCAGTGAAGGCAGGGATTTCACAGATACGCAGTATTTT	CASSEGRDFTDTQYF	TRBV2	15	.	TRBJ2-3	.
TGCGCCAGCAGCTTGGGCGCAGGGCCGAAATACTCTGGGGCCAACGGCCTGACTTTC	CASSLGAGPKYSGANGLTF	TRBV5-1	19	.	TRBJ2-6	.
TGCGCCAGCAGTAAGTCTAATAACTACGAGCAGTACTTC	CASSKSNNYEQYF	TRBV10-2	13	.	TRBJ2-7	.
TGCGCCAGCGGGACTAGCGGGGGATCCTACGAGCAGTACTTC	CASGTSGGSYEQYF	TRBV5-1	14	.	TRBJ2-7	TRBD2
TGTGCCACCAGCGGGGGCTTGGCGGGAGGGCGGCGGTTCGGTGAGACCCAGTACTTC	CATSGGLAGGRRFGETQYF	TRBV15	19	.	TRBJ2-5	TRBD2
TGTGCCAGCAGGGAAACGAGGGGGAGCACAGATACGCAGTATTTT	CASRETRGSTDTQYF	TRBV7-8	15	.	TRBJ2-3	.
TGTGCCAGCAGCTTCAGTCAGATGAACACTGAAGCTTTCTTT	CASSFSQMNTEAFF	TRBV5-5	14	.	TRBJ1-1	.
TGTGCCAGCAGTGGGGTCTACTCAGGGATGGCCTATGGCTACACCTTC	CASSGVYSGMAYGYTF	TRBV6-1	16	.	TRBJ1-2	.
TGTGCCAGCAGTGAAGCTGGCCGCTACAGGGGCGGTGGGGGTGCCGGGGAGCTGTTTTTT	CASSEAGRYRGGGGAGELFF	TRBV2	20	.	TRBJ2-2	TRBD1
TGCGCCAGCAGGGCGGCAGGGGGAAACTATGGCTACACCTTC	CASRAAGGNYGYTF	TRBV5-1	14	.	TRBJ1-2	TRBD1
TGTGCCAGCAGCTTAGGGCGGCAGGCAGCGGGGAATCAGCCCCAGCATTTT	CASSLGRQAAGNQPQHF	TRBV7-8	17	.	TRBJ1-5	.
TGTGCCAGCAGCCCTTCGGTCAATGAGCAGTTCTTC	CASSPSVNEQFF	TRBV7-2	12	.	TRBJ2-1	.
TGTGCCAGCAGTTACTCGGGGCCTATAATAAGCAAGCAGTACTTC	CASSYSGPIISKQYF	TRBV6-5	15	.	TRBJ2-7	.
TGTGCCAGCAGTGCCGCGTCAACAGATACGCAGTATTTT	CASSAASTDTQYF	TRBV9	13	.	TRBJ2-3	.
TGTGCCAGCAGCCCCTGGAGGGATGTAGTTCGCTACACCTTC	CASSPWRDVVRYTF	TRBV7-2	14	.	TRBJ1-2	.
TGTGCCAGCAGCCCTAGGGGGGGGACCACTAACTATGGCTACACCTTC	CASSPRGGTTNYGYTF	TRBV7-2	16	once	TRBJ1-2	.
TGCAGCGCCCGGGACAGTACCTACGAGCAGTACTTC	CSARDSTYEQYF	TRBV29-1	12	.	TRBJ2-7	TRBD1
TGTGCCAGCAGCGCCGAGGACAGGGGGGTCAATGAGCAGTTCTTC	CASSAEDRGVNEQFF	TRBV9	15	.	TRBJ2-1	TRBD1
TGTGCCAGCAGCTTCAGGGGATATCTGTCCTACGAGCAGTACTTC	CASSFRGYLSYEQYF	TRBV5-8	15	.	TRBJ2-7	.
TGTGCCAGCAGCTTCAGAACTAGCGGTGGAACCTACGAGCAGTACTTC	CASSFRTSGGTYEQYF	TRBV7-2	16	.	TRBJ2-7	TRBD2
TGTGCCAGCAGCGCTGAGCGGTTTACAGCGGGAGGGACCATCACAGATACGCAGTATTTT	CASSAERFTAGGTITDTQYF	TRBV7-8	20	.	TRBJ2-3	TRBD2
TGTGCCAGCAGCTTAGGAGGCGGGGGCCCATCCTACGAGCAGTACTTC	CASSLGGGGPSYEQYF	TRBV7-2	16	.	TRBJ2-7	.
TGTGCCAGTAGTTTTGGCCAGGGGCAGGGGTTAATGAAAGGACTGTTTTTT	CASSFGQGQGLMKGLFF	TRBV19	17	.	TRBJ1-4	.
TGCGCCAGCAGCTTGTTTAGGAGTAACACCGGGGAGCTGTTTTTT	CASSLFRSNTGELFF	TRBV5-1	15	.	TRBJ2-2	.
TGCGCCAGCAGCTTGGTTTTACAGCGGGGGGGCGAGACGGAGACCCAGTACTTC	CASSLVLQRGGETETQYF	TRBV5-1	18	.	TRBJ2-5	TRBD2
TGTGCCAGCACCGCCTTGAGACAGGGTGAAGCTTTCTTT	CASTALRQGEAFF	TRBV5-4	13	few	TRBJ1-1	TRBD1
TGTGCCTGGGCGCCGGGACAGCTCGTTTTCTTT	CAWAPGQLVFF	TRBV30	11	.	TRBJ1-1	TRBD1
TGTGCCAGCAGCCAGCGGACAGGGGGATACGAGCAGTACTTC	CASSQRTGGYEQYF	TRBV7-2	14	.	TRBJ2-7	TRBD1
TGTGCCAGCAAACCCAGGGGTCTTTTCGACACAGATACGCAGTATTTT	CASKPRGLFDTDTQYF	TRBV19	16	.	TRBJ2-3	.
TGTGCCAGCAGCTTGGAGGCTACCTACGGACGTCTTTATGGCTACACCTTC	CASSLEATYGRLYGYTF	TRBV7-9	17	once	TRBJ1-2	.
TGTGCCAGCTCACCGATAGAAACAGGAGGGGACACTGAAGCTTTCTTT	CASSPIETGGDTEAFF	TRBV18	16	.	TRBJ1-1	.
TGTGCCAGCAGCTTAGGGACAGCCAGTTACACTGAAGCTTTCTTT	CASSLGTASYTEAFF	TRBV11-2	15	few	TRBJ1-1	.
TGTGCCAGCAGCTTAGCCGGCCCAGGGACAGCTATAGCGGGGGGCCACTGGGATACGCAGTATTTT	CASSLAGPGTAIAGGHWDTQYF	TRBV28	22	.	TRBJ2-3	TRBD2
TGCAGCGCGTTGCCCCTAACAGGGGGCAGGAGCTATAGCCTTAACACTGAAGCTTTCTTT	CSALPLTGGRSYSLNTEAFF	TRBV29-1	20	.	TRBJ1-1	TRBD1